The rows below give T cell receptor beta chains drawn from one sample of a study of T cell changes during pregnancy in multiple sclerosis. The repertoire was sequenced with immunoSEQ multiplex PCR; TCRdb's copy has only in-frame clones and lacks some. The table records around 43,000 clones, approximately 92% of them present only once. The sample in question was CD8+ T cells from peripheral blood mononuclear cells, obtained after pregnancy. Receptor source: a female donor with multiple sclerosis, enrolled in a pregnancy study. Each CDR3 is given with its conserved first and last residue. Each record gives: J gene, V gene, D gene, clone size, CDR3 DNA, CDR3 protein. A D gene is named only where the DNA matches it firmly. Size is omitted from some rows. Given values are once, few, many or a class for expanded clones.

J gene: TRBJ1-4
V gene: TRBV7-2
D gene: TRBD1
clone size: NA
CDR3 DNA: TGTGCCAGCAGCTTGGGACGCCCCCTACAGGGGTCGTTAAATGAAAAACTGTTTTTT
CDR3 protein: CASSLGRPLQGSLNEKLFF

J gene: TRBJ2-5
V gene: TRBV7-3
D gene: TRBD2
clone size: NA
CDR3 DNA: TGTGCCAGCAGCTTATGGGGGGGGGAGACCCAGTACTTC
CDR3 protein: CASSLWGGETQYF

J gene: TRBJ2-2
V gene: TRBV15
D gene: TRBD2
clone size: NA
CDR3 DNA: TGTGCCACCAGCAGTACCTCTCTCGACGGGGGGGGGAACACCGGGGAGCTGTTTTTT
CDR3 protein: CATSSTSLDGGGNTGELFF

J gene: TRBJ2-5
V gene: TRBV13
D gene: TRBD1
clone size: NA
CDR3 DNA: TGTGCCAGCAGCTCGGACAGGGGGCGACAAGAGACCCAGTACTTC
CDR3 protein: CASSSDRGRQETQYF

J gene: TRBJ2-5
V gene: TRBV28
D gene: TRBD2
clone size: once
CDR3 DNA: TGTGCCAGCAGTTTAGGACTAGCCTTTGGGGAGACCCAGTACTTC
CDR3 protein: CASSLGLAFGETQYF

J gene: TRBJ2-1
V gene: TRBV4-1
D gene: TRBD1
clone size: NA
CDR3 DNA: TGCGCCAGCAGCCCAACAGGGGGCGGGGAGCAGTTCTTC
CDR3 protein: CASSPTGGGEQFF

J gene: TRBJ2-7
V gene: TRBV5-1
D gene: TRBD1
clone size: NA
CDR3 DNA: TGCGCCAGCAGCTTGCCTCACAGCATCGACAGGGGAAGCTCCTACGAGCAGTACTTC
CDR3 protein: CASSLPHSIDRGSSYEQYF

J gene: TRBJ1-4
V gene: TRBV2
D gene: NA
clone size: few
CDR3 DNA: TGTGCCAGCAGTGTGTGGCAGGAACTGTTTTTT
CDR3 protein: CASSVWQELFF

J gene: TRBJ1-1
V gene: TRBV28
D gene: TRBD1
clone size: NA
CDR3 DNA: TGTGCCAGCAGTTTCCCAGGGGGTGACACTGAAGCTTTCTTT
CDR3 protein: CASSFPGGDTEAFF

J gene: TRBJ1-4
V gene: TRBV7-9
D gene: NA
clone size: NA
CDR3 DNA: TGTGCCAGCACCTCTCTGGGGGGTCTAGCGAATGAAAAACTGTTTTTT
CDR3 protein: CASTSLGGLANEKLFF

J gene: TRBJ1-2
V gene: TRBV7-2
D gene: NA
clone size: NA
CDR3 DNA: TGTGCCAGCAACGGGGACACCCGCTACACCTTC
CDR3 protein: CASNGDTRYTF

J gene: TRBJ2-6
V gene: TRBV19
D gene: NA
clone size: NA
CDR3 DNA: TGTGCCAGTAGTATAGCAGGGAATGGGGCCAACGTCCTGACTTTC
CDR3 protein: CASSIAGNGANVLTF

J gene: TRBJ1-1
V gene: TRBV27
D gene: NA
clone size: NA
CDR3 DNA: TGTGCCAGCAGGAGCTCTCCCGGGAACATGAACACTGAAGCTTTCTTT
CDR3 protein: CASRSSPGNMNTEAFF

J gene: TRBJ2-1
V gene: TRBV10-3
D gene: NA
clone size: NA
CDR3 DNA: TGTGCCACCCAAGCCGCGGAGAACAATGAGCAGTTCTTC
CDR3 protein: CATQAAENNEQFF

J gene: TRBJ2-7
V gene: TRBV15
D gene: TRBD2
clone size: NA
CDR3 DNA: TGTGCCACCAGCCCAAGACTAGCGGGACGGAACGAGCAGTACTTC
CDR3 protein: CATSPRLAGRNEQYF

J gene: TRBJ2-1
V gene: TRBV2
D gene: TRBD2
clone size: NA
CDR3 DNA: TGTGCCAGCAGAACCGGTGCGGCGGGGGGACCTCGGAGGGAGCAGTTCTTC
CDR3 protein: CASRTGAAGGPRREQFF

J gene: TRBJ2-1
V gene: TRBV2
D gene: TRBD1
clone size: NA
CDR3 DNA: TGTGCCAGCAGTGTAGGAGACAGGGGTCGCGATGAGCAGTTCTTC
CDR3 protein: CASSVGDRGRDEQFF

J gene: TRBJ1-2
V gene: TRBV9
D gene: NA
clone size: NA
CDR3 DNA: TGTGCCAGCAGCGCGGTTTATGGCTACACCTTC
CDR3 protein: CASSAVYGYTF

J gene: TRBJ2-1
V gene: TRBV5-5
D gene: TRBD2
clone size: NA
CDR3 DNA: TGTGCCAGCAGCTCGCTCGGGACTAGCGGGGACAGCTCCTACAATGAGCAGTTCTTC
CDR3 protein: CASSSLGTSGDSSYNEQFF

J gene: TRBJ1-3
V gene: TRBV7-4
D gene: NA
clone size: NA
CDR3 DNA: TGTGCCAGCAGTTCAACATTCCCCGGGCCGAGGGACACCATATATTTT
CDR3 protein: CASSSTFPGPRDTIYF

J gene: TRBJ2-7
V gene: TRBV9
D gene: NA
clone size: NA
CDR3 DNA: TGTGCCAGCAGCCCCCGGGACTCCACCTACGAGCAGTACTTC
CDR3 protein: CASSPRDSTYEQYF

J gene: TRBJ2-7
V gene: TRBV30
D gene: NA
clone size: NA
CDR3 DNA: TGTGCCTCCGACATCGCCTACGAGCAGTACTTC
CDR3 protein: CASDIAYEQYF

J gene: TRBJ1-2
V gene: TRBV11-2
D gene: NA
clone size: NA
CDR3 DNA: TGTGCCAGCAGCTTAGATCTCGAGTGGTATACAGGGAACTATGGCTACACCTTC
CDR3 protein: CASSLDLEWYTGNYGYTF

J gene: TRBJ1-2
V gene: TRBV4-1
D gene: NA
clone size: NA
CDR3 DNA: TGCGCCAGCAGCCAAGATAGAACCGGGAGGGACTATGGCTACACCTTC
CDR3 protein: CASSQDRTGRDYGYTF

J gene: TRBJ2-7
V gene: TRBV9
D gene: TRBD1
clone size: NA
CDR3 DNA: TGTGCCAGCAGCGATGGACAGGGGCGACCCTACGAGCAGTACTTC
CDR3 protein: CASSDGQGRPYEQYF

J gene: TRBJ1-2
V gene: TRBV28
D gene: NA
clone size: NA
CDR3 DNA: TGTGCCAGCTCGATCAGGCGAGACAGCCTAACGAACTATGGCTACACCTTC
CDR3 protein: CASSIRRDSLTNYGYTF

J gene: TRBJ2-1
V gene: TRBV28
D gene: NA
clone size: NA
CDR3 DNA: TGTGCCAGCAGTTTAGGGCAGGACAATGAGCAGTTCTTC
CDR3 protein: CASSLGQDNEQFF

J gene: TRBJ2-1
V gene: TRBV7-2
D gene: TRBD2
clone size: NA
CDR3 DNA: TGTGCCAGCAGCATTAGCGGGGATAGCAATGAGCAGTTCTTC
CDR3 protein: CASSISGDSNEQFF

J gene: TRBJ1-1
V gene: TRBV9
D gene: NA
clone size: few
CDR3 DNA: TGTGCCAGCAGCGTAGCCAGGGGTACTGAAGCTTTCTTT
CDR3 protein: CASSVARGTEAFF

J gene: TRBJ1-1
V gene: TRBV25-1
D gene: NA
clone size: once
CDR3 DNA: TGTGCCAGCAGTGATACGTGGGGGCTCACTGAAGCTTTCTTT
CDR3 protein: CASSDTWGLTEAFF

J gene: TRBJ1-2
V gene: TRBV12-2
D gene: NA
clone size: NA
CDR3 DNA: TGTGCAAGTCGCTGCAGGGGGTCGTATGGCTACACCTTC
CDR3 protein: CASRCRGSYGYTF

J gene: TRBJ1-5
V gene: TRBV4-1
D gene: NA
clone size: NA
CDR3 DNA: TGCGCCAGCAGCCAAGAGTGGGGGGGCAATCAGCCCCAGCATTTT
CDR3 protein: CASSQEWGGNQPQHF